This T cell receptor (beta chain) originates from a study of CD4+ T cells in melanoma. Points from the study as a whole: Diverse differentiation states were reported for melanoma neoantigen-specific CD4+ T cells. CD8+ T cell, macrophage and B cell function reportedly correlated with neoantigen-specific CD4+ T cells.

Profiled with immunoSEQ multiplex PCR; TCRdb holds only in-frame clones, not every one. The table has some 21,000 clones, approximately 80% seen once; the top ten hold less than 4%. A word on this clone: Antigen: not known.

The sequenced sample consisted of cells from a culture (not recorded whether cultured in vitro). The sequence was collected from a human donor with melanoma.

CDR3 DNA sequence: TGTGCCAGCAGCGTAGATACAACCACCGAGCAGTACTTC. Its translation is CASSVDTTTEQYF. V usage is TRBV9 and J usage is TRBJ2-7; D remains ambiguous. V was pared by 0 bases and J by 6 bases, with 10 bases between. CDR3 length: 13 amino acids. Germline V gene lookup returns CDR1 SGDLS and CDR2 YYNGEE.